This T cell receptor (beta chain) came from a study of glioma-infiltrating T cells. Using RNA template, CDR3s of TCR alpha and beta were amplified with iRepertoire arm-PCR. Using its own MiXCR run on the multiplex PCR reads, TCRdb lists one record per CDR3 protein. The table includes 45,000 or so distinct CDR3 sequences, approximately 20% detected once. This clonotype was seen at least ten times. This CDR3 has 16 amino acids. Germline V gives CDR1 ENHRY, CDR2 SYGVKD. V lost 7 bases and J lost 1; bases outside the gene matches: 10. This chain uses TRBV10-3 with TRBJ2-5; 9 nucleotides line up with TRBD2. Sequenced: glioma tissue, nonneoplastic brain tissue, or PBMCs (not recorded which). This receptor was identified in a human donor with low-grade glioma or glioblastoma, undergoing nonglioma brain surgery, or in good health (not recorded which). The CDR3 here is CAIKPSGLAFQETQYF. The CDR3 region has the DNA TGTGCCATCAAGCCTTCCGGACTAGCGTTCCAAGAGACCCAGTACTTC.